This TCR beta chain was documented in a study of blood T cells in healthy people across ages (dated by TCRdb to the mid-2010s). Regarding the study in general: In model experiments, template switching captured roughly one uniquely barcoded TCR beta cDNA molecule for every two T cells. The study measured age-related changes in TCR beta repertoire diversity using deep sequencing normalized with unique cDNA molecular identifiers. The donors were divided into four age groups: young (average around 16 years), middle-aged (approximately 39), aged (approximately 59) and long-lived (about 84). To avoid experimental bias, donors of different ages were distributed randomly across sequencing lanes. The study analyzed two additional independent replicas of 1 million unique cDNA reads from the same blood draw for two donors, one aged 18 to 30 and one aged 80 or older. On the study overall, not on this receptor specifically: Donor CMV infection status was unknown, potentially confounding age-related changes in expanded clonotypes. Bulk unsorted PBMC profiling prevented conclusive comparison of naive and antigen-experienced compartments. Estimates of total diversity based on one million sequenced T cells were considered lower bounds and underestimates. As age increased, observed TCR beta diversity per million T cells dropped in a roughly linear way, and a significant reduction was already evident by age about 40. Compared with the aged group, the long-lived group had more naive CD4+ T cells, fewer expanded clones and increased TCR diversity, a pattern suggesting age selection. The percentage of naive T cells measured by flow cytometry correlated strongly with observed TCR beta diversity.

Donors were 30 to 45 systemically healthy Caucasian individuals from Russia aged roughly 6 to 90 years. Each donor gave roughly 9 milliliters of peripheral blood, drawn into EDTA-treated Vacutainer tubes. Ficoll-Paque density-gradient centrifugation was used to isolate PBMCs, with at least 7 million per sample. Trizol reagent was used to extract total RNA from PBMCs, with at least 6 micrograms per sample. Naive CD45RAhigh/CD27high T cell percentages were measured by flow cytometry on a PBMC aliquot from every donor. A few counts support this clonotype. Its antigen specificity is not known. No qualities accompany the bases; no much larger clone lies one base away. The CDR3, cysteine through phenylalanine, is 17 amino acids long. Only the CDR3 DNA stays, 51 bases, in frame from base 1. For CDR1 and CDR2, the germline V gene (reference sequence) lists LGHDT and YNNKEL. Relative to germline, V is 4 bases shorter and J is 1 base shorter, with 14 bases between their ends.

Libraries were prepared through 5' RACE. Instrument on record: Illumina HiSeq 2500. A second 7 to 11 cycle PCR used a sample-barcoded 5' primer and a J-beta primer mix. A template-switch 5' adaptor carrying 12 random nucleotides introduced a unique molecular identifier onto each TCR beta cDNA molecule. At least 2.5 million CDR3-containing paired-end reads were obtained from each sample. All of the RNA was converted into first-strand cDNA using the Mint cDNA synthesis kit, with a TRBC-specific oligonucleotide serving as the primer. All cDNA was treated with uracil-DNA glycosylase and then went through a first 18-cycle PCR with the universal primers M1SS and BC2_uni_R. The paper's processing steps were these. For normalization, 1 million high-quality reads, each with a distinct molecular identifier, were randomly selected from each sample. Instead of being binned into consensus sequences, reads with shared molecular identifiers were discarded. CDR3 identification, clonotype clustering and error correction used MiTCR with a Q25 quality threshold and the strictest error-elimination algorithm. A nonparametric unseen species model with Euler transformation was used to estimate a lower bound on total TCR beta diversity. TCRdb redid the processing of the public reads, applying fastp at Q25 and MiXCR, and retained in-frame beta chains. Merged by CDR3 protein, the rows form single entries marked with the most common genes and DNA. These V and J calls rely on TCRdb rather than the paper's analysis. The sample has some 1.6 million distinct CDR3 sequences on record, 34% of them singletons. Together, the top ten hold roughly 10% of the sample.

The rearrangement combines TRBV3-1 with TRBJ2-6, with a tentative D gene TRBD1 over 5 matching bases. The sequence was obtained from a woman aged 25 to 45 in good health. What was sequenced was blood. The DNA sequence is given as TGTGCCAGCAGCCTCGGCCGACAGATATCTGGGGCCAACGTCCTGACTTTC. Its translation reads: CASSLGRQISGANVLTF.